Below are 31 T cell receptor beta chains sequenced from a single sample in a study of CD8+CD57+ T cells in acquired aplastic anemia. Genomic DNA constituted the template upon which TCR beta VDJ and CDR3 profiling was performed. TCRdb recomputed calls from the reads with MiXCR, one row per CDR3 protein. The sample has roughly 61,000 distinct CDR3 sequences; about 56% are singletons. The source material was sorted CD4+, CD8+, or CD8+CD57+ T cells (not recorded which) from PBMCs. The receptors derive from a human donor in good health, serving as a control.

This chain uses TRBV19 with TRBJ2-1, with D unresolved. V lost 1 base and J lost 7, with 8 bases in between. CDR1 is LNHDA, CDR2 SQIVND, per germline (reference sequence). The CDR3 is 13 residues long. The CDR3: CASSIAYLNEQFF. The CDR3 DNA follows: TGTGCCAGTAGTATAGCGTACCTAAATGAGCAGTTCTTC.

The chain links TRBV19 to TRBJ1-5; the D gene is possibly TRBD1 (6 bases). V was cut by 6 bases and J by 6 bases, with 12 bases left in between. Germline V gene sequence: CDR1 LNHDA, CDR2 SQIVND (reference sequence). This CDR3 comprises 13 residues. The CDR3 region is CASSRTVTQPQHF. CDR3 DNA: TGTGCCAGTAGCCGGACAGTGACTCAGCCCCAGCATTTT. The full variable domain, with the rest looked up from reference TRBV19 and TRBJ1-5, is DGGITQSPKYLFRKEGQNVTLSCEQNLNHDAMYWYRQDPGQGLRLIYYSQIVNDFQKGDIAEGYSVSREKKESFPLTVTSAQKNPTAFYLCASSRTVTQPQHFGDGTRLSIL.

The chain links TRBV7-6 to TRBJ2-3; 14 nucleotides agree with TRBD2. J gave up 4 bases and V 5 bases, and 8 bases lay outside the gene matches. From germline, CDR1 is SGHVS and CDR2 FNYEAQ. CDR3 length equals 17 residues. The CDR3 sequence: CASSGPGLAGEADTQYF. The CDR3 DNA reads as TGTGCCAGCAGCGGCCCGGGACTAGCGGGAGAGGCAGATACGCAGTATTTT.

The chain links TRBV19 to TRBJ2-7; D gene unclear. V was cut by 3 bases and J by 5 bases, with 17 bases left in between. Germline assignment: CDR1 LNHDA and CDR2 SQIVND (reference sequence). There are 15 residues in the CDR3. The CDR3 here is CASSMRKRTSHEQYF. CDR3 sequence (DNA): TGTGCCAGTAGTATGAGAAAGAGGACGTCTCACGAGCAGTACTTC.

V and J are TRBV10-3 and TRBJ2-7, with 9 bases identical to TRBD2. Trimming cost V 3 bases and J 3 bases; bases outside gene matches: 3. CDR3 size: 14 residues. The V gene's germline CDR1 is ENHRY and CDR2 SYGVKD. In DNA form, the CDR3 reads TGTGCCATCAGTGAAAATAGCGGGGGCTACGAGCAGTACTTC. It codes for CAISENSGGYEQYF.

This clonotype is medium-sized within its sample. The chain recombines TRBV15 with TRBJ2-5; 7 bases match TRBD1. The germline CDR1 and CDR2 sequences are LNHNV and YYDKDF (reference sequence). Trimming removed 3 bases from V and 4 bases from J; junction bases left unmatched: 8. The CDR3 runs 15 residues. CDR3 protein: CATSSGDRALETQYF. The CDR3 DNA is TGTGCCACCAGCAGCGGAGACAGGGCTTTAGAGACCCAGTACTTC.

The chain carries TRBV18 and TRBJ2-1, with 7 bases aligning to TRBD1. CDR3 length: 15 amino acids. With V trimmed by 3 bases and J by 7 bases, 9 bases remained unmatched. Per germline, CDR1 KGHSH and CDR2 LQKENI. The CDR3 spells CASSPGTEWANEQFF. The CDR3 coding sequence is TGTGCCAGCTCACCCGGGACAGAATGGGCTAATGAGCAGTTCTTC.

The chain has TRBV10-1 and TRBJ1-1; D may be TRBD1 (6 bases). The germline V and J ends were trimmed by 0 bases and 3 bases, with 11 bases remaining between them. Germline lookup yields CDR1 WNHNN and CDR2 SYGVQD (reference sequence). CDR3 size: 15 residues. CDR3 loop: CASSESTGRDTEAFF. CDR3 in DNA: TGCGCCAGCAGTGAGTCAACAGGGAGGGACACTGAAGCTTTCTTT.

The chain links TRBV19 to TRBJ1-1; a weak D match, TRBD1 (5 bases). Germline assignment: CDR1 LNHDA and CDR2 SQIVND (reference sequence). The CDR3 runs 15 residues. The V gene lost 5 bases and the J gene lost 1 base, with 14 bases spanning the gap. The CDR3 reads CASSAPPRGNTEAFF. In nucleotides, the CDR3 is TGTGCCAGTAGTGCCCCACCGAGGGGGAACACTGAAGCTTTCTTT.

In this sample, this clonotype turned up many times. The chain links TRBV6-2 or TRBV6-3 to TRBJ2-7, with TRBD2 matching over 8 bases. The CDR3 spans 15 residues. Germline V gives CDR1 MNHEY, CDR2 SVGEGT. Trimming cost V 6 bases and J 6 bases; bases outside gene matches: 13. CDR3 nucleotides: TGTGCCAGCAGCCCCACCCCTGGCGGGAGGTTCGAGCAGTACTTC. Its translation: CASSPTPGGRFEQYF.

V is TRBV2 and J is TRBJ2-2; the match to TRBD1 covers 7 bases. CDR1 and CDR2 from the germline V gene are SNHLY and FYNNEI. The CDR3 covers 14 residues. The V and J ends lost 9 bases and 1 base, in that order; junction bases with no gene match: 5. In DNA form, the CDR3 reads TGTGCCAGTCAGAGGACAGGGAACACCGGGGAGCTGTTTTTT. Its translation: CASQRTGNTGELFF. The full variable domain, its missing parts supplied by reference TRBV2 and TRBJ2-2, is EPEVTQTPSHQVTQMGQEVILRCVPISNHLYFYWYRQILGQKVEFLVSFYNNEISEKSEIFDDQFSVERPDGSNFTLKIRSTKLEDSAMYFCASQRTGNTGELFFGEGSRLTVL.

This clonotype is medium-sized (0.01 to 0.1%). The J gene is TRBJ2-7, the V gene TRBV19; 7 bases align to TRBD2. With V trimmed by 5 bases and J by 2 bases, 3 bases remained unmatched. The germline gives CDR1 LNHDA, CDR2 SQIVND (reference sequence). The CDR3 is made up of 13 amino acids. DNA for the CDR3: TGTGCCAGTAGTCGGGGGGACCCCTACGAGCAGTACTTC. Protein: CASSRGDPYEQYF.

This clonotype was observed many times. The chain employs TRBV7-9 and TRBJ2-1; TRBD1 is a possible D gene (5 bases). This CDR3 has 17 amino acids. Trimming shortened V by 4 bases and J by 0 bases, and 16 bases separated the two germline ends. Germline V CDR1 and CDR2: SEHNR, FQNEAQ (reference sequence). CDR3 loop: CASSSIQGYSSYNEQFF. CDR3 in DNA: TGTGCCAGCAGCTCGATTCAGGGTTACAGCTCCTACAATGAGCAGTTCTTC.

The V and J genes are TRBV19 and TRBJ1-1, with a weak D call TRBD1 (6 bases). V was trimmed by 2 bases and J by 4 bases, leaving 11 bases between them. There are 14 residues in the CDR3. The V gene's germline CDR1 is LNHDA and CDR2 SQIVND (reference sequence). The CDR3 coding sequence is TGTGCCAGTAGTATATACAGGGAGGGCACTGAAGCTTTCTTT. The encoded protein is CASSIYREGTEAFF.

This clonotype has a count of ten or more. The V call is TRBV19, the J call TRBJ1-4, with D possibly matching TRBD1 (6 bases). The CDR3 runs to 15 residues. Per the germline V gene, CDR1 is LNHDA and CDR2 is SQIVND (reference sequence). Deletions cut 6 bases from V and 0 bases from J, with 11 bases between. The DNA of the CDR3 is TGTGCCAGTAGATCAGGGGATGCAACTAATGAAAAACTGTTTTTT. It yields the protein CASRSGDATNEKLFF. The full variable domain, its missing parts supplied by reference TRBV19 and TRBJ1-4, is DGGITQSPKYLFRKEGQNVTLSCEQNLNHDAMYWYRQDPGQGLRLIYYSQIVNDFQKGDIAEGYSVSREKKESFPLTVTSAQKNPTAFYLCASRSGDATNEKLFFGSGTQLSVL.

This clonotype came up many times. A read error may explain this, as a much larger clone is one base away. The rearrangement joins TRBV2 to TRBJ1-5, with 7 bases that match TRBD1. The CDR3 runs to 13 residues. V gave up 4 bases and J gave up 12 bases; unmatched junction bases: 9. The V gene's germline CDR1 is SNHLY and CDR2 FYNNEI. The CDR3 protein is CASSGTGEGLQHF. CDR3 nucleotides: TGTGCCAGCAGTGGGACAGGCGAGGGGCTCCAGCATTTT.

The chain combines TRBV29-1 with TRBJ2-1, with D perhaps TRBD1 or TRBD2 (6 bases each). Deletions cut 6 bases from V and 5 bases from J, with 17 bases between. Germline-derived CDR1 and CDR2 are SQVTM and ANQGSEA. The CDR3 contains 14 residues. The CDR3 nucleotides read TGCAGCGTCAAAGGGGGGCGTCGGGACAATGAGCAGTTCTTC. Protein sequence: CSVKGGRRDNEQFF.

CDR3 nucleotide sequence: TGTGCCAGTAGTATAGTACAGGGGACAACTAATGAGCAGTTCTTC. This translates into CASSIVQGTTNEQFF. The chain uses TRBV19 and TRBJ2-1; TRBD1 matches 7 bases. The length of the CDR3 is 15 residues. In germline, CDR1 is LNHDA, CDR2 SQIVND (reference sequence). The V segment lost 1 base and the J segment 7 bases; nucleotides outside the gene matches: 7.

This clonotype was seen at least ten times. The chain combines TRBV28 with TRBJ1-5; D is unclear. From germline, CDR1 is MDHEN and CDR2 SYDVKM. Trimming shortened V by 2 bases and J by 6 bases, and 8 bases separated the two germline ends. This CDR3 comprises 13 residues. The CDR3: CASSLRSGQPQHF. The DNA for the CDR3 is TGTGCCAGCAGTTTAAGGTCAGGTCAGCCCCAGCATTTT.

This clonotype showed up many times. V is TRBV28 and J is TRBJ1-2; 8 nucleotides match TRBD1. V dropped 6 bases and J dropped 8; count of bases not matched to a gene: 17. CDR1 and CDR2 from the germline V gene are MDHEN and SYDVKM. The CDR3 contains 16 residues. The CDR3 DNA reads as TGTGCCAGCAGCCCAGACCAGACAGGGGCCCCACGAGGCTACACCTTC. It translates to CASSPDQTGAPRGYTF.

Notes on this clonotype: A single base separates this from a much larger clone, so it may be a read error. V is TRBV10-3 and J is TRBJ2-7, with TRBD2 identical over 7 bases. J lost 6 bases, V lost 3 bases, and 11 bases had no gene match. Germline loops: CDR1 ENHRY, CDR2 SYGVKD. There are 15 residues in the CDR3. The CDR3 DNA reads TGTGCCATCAGTGAAGCGGGATTCCCGCCAGTCGAGCAGTACTTC. Protein: CAISEAGFPPVEQYF.

This clonotype was seen ten or more times. The rearrangement uses TRBV6-1 and TRBJ1-5; 7 bases fit TRBD1. The CDR3 covers 17 residues. Germline V gene sequence: CDR1 MNHNS, CDR2 SASEGT. V lost 6 bases, J lost 4 bases, and 15 bases stayed unmatched. The CDR3 loop reads CASSPPTGDSGNQPQHF. The CDR3 bases are TGTGCCAGCAGCCCCCCCACAGGGGACTCGGGGAATCAGCCCCAGCATTTT.

The V and J genes are TRBV20-1 and TRBJ1-1; 8 bases fit TRBD1. There are 17 residues in the CDR3. In germline, CDR1 is DFQATT, CDR2 SNEGSKA (reference sequence). With 6 bases clipped from V and 0 bases from J, the junction kept 15 bases outside the gene matches. CDR3 region: CSAFRRTGGHLNTEAFF. The CDR3 nucleotides are TGCAGTGCCTTCCGACGAACAGGGGGACACCTGAACACTGAAGCTTTCTTT.

This sequence joins TRBV20-1 and TRBJ2-5; 9 nucleotides align to TRBD2. In germline, CDR1 is DFQATT, CDR2 SNEGSKA (reference sequence). CDR3 size: 15 residues. V trimming: 5 bases; J trimming: 1 base; junction bases outside the gene matches: 8. As DNA, the CDR3 is TGCAGTGCTTCTAGCGGGACAGCCCCCCAAGAGACCCAGTACTTC. Translating it yields CSASSGTAPQETQYF.

This clonotype has a count of ten or more. V usage is TRBV5-4 and J usage is TRBJ2-1; perhaps TRBD2 as D (5 bases). Germline loops: CDR1 SGHNT, CDR2 YYREEE (reference sequence). CDR3 length: 15 amino acids. With 4 bases removed from V and 3 bases from J, the gap between germline ends came to 14 bases. The CDR3 region is CASSMGNGNYNEQFF. The CDR3 nucleotides read TGTGCCAGCAGCATGGGGAACGGGAACTACAATGAGCAGTTCTTC.

This clonotype was detected many times. The chain has TRBV5-5 and TRBJ2-1; 10 bases are shared with TRBD2. V was pared by 5 bases and J by 1 base, with 3 bases of the junction left unmatched. The CDR3 totals 15 residues. CDR1 is SGHKS, CDR2 YYEKEE, per germline (reference sequence). The DNA of the CDR3 is TGTGCCAGCAGACCGACTAGCGGGTCCTACAATGAGCAGTTCTTC. As protein: CASRPTSGSYNEQFF.

This clonotype was seen many times. This rearrangement joins TRBV20-1 to TRBJ2-3; 9 bases are shared with TRBD2. Trimming at V came to 3 bases and at J to 1 base, leaving 8 bases not matched to a gene. CDR1 and CDR2 (germline): DFQATT, SNEGSKA (reference sequence). The CDR3 has 16 amino acids. CDR3 sequence: CSARMSSGGRTDTQYF. The CDR3 DNA follows: TGCAGTGCTAGGATGAGTAGCGGGGGCCGCACAGATACGCAGTATTTT.

The chain carries TRBV25-1 and TRBJ2-5; TRBD2 agrees at 10 bases. The junction had 5 bases not matched to a gene; V was cut back by 3 bases and J by 4 bases. The CDR3 spans 15 residues. The germline gives CDR1 MGHDK, CDR2 SYGVNS. The CDR3 protein is CASSDPSGRGETQYF. The CDR3 nucleotides read TGTGCCAGCAGTGATCCAAGCGGGAGGGGAGAGACCCAGTACTTC.

In its sample, this clonotype was seen once. The chain carries TRBV5-1 and TRBJ2-3; the D gene is possibly TRBD2 (6 bases). Trimming took off 2 bases at V and 1 base at J, with 8 bases between the two ends. There are 14 residues in the CDR3. The germline V gene encodes CDR1 SGHRS and CDR2 YFSETQ. CDR3 coding DNA: TGCGCCAGCAGCTTAGAGCGGGGCACAGATACGCAGTATTTT. Translating gives CASSLERGTDTQYF.

By frequency in the sample, this clonotype is medium-sized. This sequence joins TRBV29-1 and TRBJ2-2; D is unclear. The germline V gene encodes CDR1 SQVTM and CDR2 ANQGSEA. CDR3 length: 13 amino acids. Trimming removed 4 bases from V and 5 bases from J, with 11 bases in between. The CDR3 loop reads CSVARTETGELFF. The CDR3 nucleotides are TGCAGCGTTGCCCGGACGGAAACCGGGGAGCTGTTTTTT.

This clonotype came up many times. The rearrangement links TRBV5-8 to TRBJ1-6, with D uncertain. Germline CDR1 SGHTS, CDR2 YDEGEE. The CDR3 has 16 residues. V was shortened by 3 bases and J by 0 bases, with 10 bases between the two germline ends. CDR3 in DNA: TGTGCCAGCAGCTCTGAACAGAGCTCCTATAATTCACCCCTCCACTTT. The encoded protein is CASSSEQSSYNSPLHF.